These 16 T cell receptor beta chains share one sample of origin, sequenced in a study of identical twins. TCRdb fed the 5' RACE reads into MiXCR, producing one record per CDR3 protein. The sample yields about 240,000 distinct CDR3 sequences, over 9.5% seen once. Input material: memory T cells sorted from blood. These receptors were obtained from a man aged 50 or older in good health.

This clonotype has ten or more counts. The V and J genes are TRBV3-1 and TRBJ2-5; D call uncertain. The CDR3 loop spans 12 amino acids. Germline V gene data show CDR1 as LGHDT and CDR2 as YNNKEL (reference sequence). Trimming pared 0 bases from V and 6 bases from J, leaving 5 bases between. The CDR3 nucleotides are TGTGCCAGCAGCCAAGATCATCAGACCCAGTACTTC. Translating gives CASSQDHQTQYF.

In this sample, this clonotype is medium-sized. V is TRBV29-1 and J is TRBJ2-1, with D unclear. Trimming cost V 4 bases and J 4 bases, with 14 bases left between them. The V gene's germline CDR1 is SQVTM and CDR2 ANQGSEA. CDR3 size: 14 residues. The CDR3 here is CSVGWDWVYNEQFF. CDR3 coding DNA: TGCAGCGTTGGGTGGGATTGGGTTTACAATGAGCAGTTCTTC.

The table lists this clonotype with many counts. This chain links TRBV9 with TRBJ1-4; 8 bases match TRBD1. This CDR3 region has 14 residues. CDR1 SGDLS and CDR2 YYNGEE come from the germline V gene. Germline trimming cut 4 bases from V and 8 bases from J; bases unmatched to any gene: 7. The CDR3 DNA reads TGTGCCAGCAGCCCGGACAGGGTATACGAAAAACTGTTTTTT. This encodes CASSPDRVYEKLFF.

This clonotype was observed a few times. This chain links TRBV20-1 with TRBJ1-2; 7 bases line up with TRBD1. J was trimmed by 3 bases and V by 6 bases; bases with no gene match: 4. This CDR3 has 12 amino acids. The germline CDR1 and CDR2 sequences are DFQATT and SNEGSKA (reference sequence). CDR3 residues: CSAQGGHYGYTF. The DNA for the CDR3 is TGCAGTGCGCAAGGGGGCCACTATGGCTACACCTTC.

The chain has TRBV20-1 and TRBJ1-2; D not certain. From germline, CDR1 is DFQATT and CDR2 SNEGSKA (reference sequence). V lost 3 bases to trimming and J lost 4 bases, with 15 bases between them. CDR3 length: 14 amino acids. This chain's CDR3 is CSASLPGISYGYTF. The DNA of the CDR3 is TGCAGTGCTAGTCTTCCGGGGATAAGCTATGGCTACACCTTC.

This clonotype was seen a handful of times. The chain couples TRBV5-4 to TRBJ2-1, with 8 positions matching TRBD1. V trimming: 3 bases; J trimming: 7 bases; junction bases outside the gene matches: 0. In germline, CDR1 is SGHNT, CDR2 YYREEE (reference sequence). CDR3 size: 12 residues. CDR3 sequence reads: CASSWTGNEQFF. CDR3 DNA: TGTGCCAGCAGCTGGACAGGGAATGAGCAGTTCTTC. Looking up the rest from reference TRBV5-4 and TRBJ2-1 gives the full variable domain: ETGVTQSPTHLIKTRGQQVTLRCSSQSGHNTVSWYQQALGQGPQFIFQYYREEENGRGNFPPRFSGLQFPNYSSELNVNALELDDSALYLCASSWTGNEQFFGPGTRLTVL.

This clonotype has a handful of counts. In DNA form, the CDR3 reads TGTGCCATCAGTAAAGGACAGGGGGGCGGCAATCAGCCCCAGCATTTT. This codes for CAISKGQGGGNQPQHF. V and J are TRBV10-3 and TRBJ1-5; 10 bases fit TRBD1. Germline assignment: CDR1 ENHRY and CDR2 SYGVKD. With V trimmed by 5 bases and J by 2 bases, 6 bases remained unmatched. The CDR3 loop spans 16 amino acids.

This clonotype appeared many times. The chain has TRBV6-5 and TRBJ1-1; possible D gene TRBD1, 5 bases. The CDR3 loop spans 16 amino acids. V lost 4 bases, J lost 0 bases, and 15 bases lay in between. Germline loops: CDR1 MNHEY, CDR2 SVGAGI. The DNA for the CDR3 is TGTGCCAGCAGTTCCCGGACACTTACCTTGAACACTGAAGCTTTCTTT. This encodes CASSSRTLTLNTEAFF.

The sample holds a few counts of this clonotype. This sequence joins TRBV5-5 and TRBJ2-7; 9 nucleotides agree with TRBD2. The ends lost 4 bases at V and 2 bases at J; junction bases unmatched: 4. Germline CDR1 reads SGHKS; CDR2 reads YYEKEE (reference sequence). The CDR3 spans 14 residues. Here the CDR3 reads CASSDRLAAYEQYF. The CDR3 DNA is TGTGCCAGCAGCGATAGACTAGCGGCCTACGAGCAGTACTTC.

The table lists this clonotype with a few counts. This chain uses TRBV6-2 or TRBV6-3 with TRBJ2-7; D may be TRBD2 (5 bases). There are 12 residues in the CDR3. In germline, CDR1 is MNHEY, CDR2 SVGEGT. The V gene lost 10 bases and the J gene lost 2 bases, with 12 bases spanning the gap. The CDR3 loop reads CATGFRAYEQYF. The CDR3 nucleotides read TGTGCCACGGGATTTAGGGCCTACGAGCAGTACTTC.

The CDR3 spells CASSYQEGRTEAFF. CDR3 bases: TGTGCCAGCAGCTACCAAGAAGGTCGCACTGAAGCTTTCTTT. V usage is TRBV5-5 and J usage is TRBJ1-1, with D hard to call. Trimming took 3 bases from V and 4 from J, leaving 13 bases between them. Germline CDR1 reads SGHKS; CDR2 reads YYEKEE (reference sequence). The CDR3 has 14 residues.

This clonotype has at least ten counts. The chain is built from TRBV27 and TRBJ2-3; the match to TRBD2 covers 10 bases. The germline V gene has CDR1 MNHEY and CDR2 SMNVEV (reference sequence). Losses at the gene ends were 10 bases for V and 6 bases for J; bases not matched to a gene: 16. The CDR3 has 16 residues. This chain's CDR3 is CAIPTIEAGGGDTQYF. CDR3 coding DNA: TGTGCCATCCCGACGATCGAAGCGGGAGGGGGGGATACGCAGTATTTT.

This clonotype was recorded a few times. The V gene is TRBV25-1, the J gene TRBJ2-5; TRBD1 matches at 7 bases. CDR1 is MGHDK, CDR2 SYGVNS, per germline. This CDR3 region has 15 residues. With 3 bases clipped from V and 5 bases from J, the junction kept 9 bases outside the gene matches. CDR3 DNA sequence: TGTGCCAGCAGTGAGCCGGGACAGAAGTACGAGACCCAGTACTTC. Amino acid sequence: CASSEPGQKYETQYF.

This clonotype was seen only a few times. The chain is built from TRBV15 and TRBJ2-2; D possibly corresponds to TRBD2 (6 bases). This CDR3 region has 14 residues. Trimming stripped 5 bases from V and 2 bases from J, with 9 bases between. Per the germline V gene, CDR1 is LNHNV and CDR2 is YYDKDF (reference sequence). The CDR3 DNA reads TGTGCCACCAGCGGGGGGAACAACACCGGGGAGCTGTTTTTT. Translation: CATSGGNNTGELFF.

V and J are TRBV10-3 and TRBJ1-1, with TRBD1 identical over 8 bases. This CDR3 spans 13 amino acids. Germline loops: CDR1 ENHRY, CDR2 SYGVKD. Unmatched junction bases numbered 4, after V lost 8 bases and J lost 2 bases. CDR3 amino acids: CAIGQGPNTEAFF. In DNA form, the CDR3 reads TGTGCCATCGGACAGGGCCCTAACACTGAAGCTTTCTTT.

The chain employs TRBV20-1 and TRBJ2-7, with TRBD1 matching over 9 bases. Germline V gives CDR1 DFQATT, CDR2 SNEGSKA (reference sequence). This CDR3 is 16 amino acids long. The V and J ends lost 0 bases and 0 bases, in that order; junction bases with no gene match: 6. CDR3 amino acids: CSARDLGQGYSYEQYF. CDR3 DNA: TGCAGTGCTAGAGATCTGGGACAGGGCTACTCCTACGAGCAGTACTTC.